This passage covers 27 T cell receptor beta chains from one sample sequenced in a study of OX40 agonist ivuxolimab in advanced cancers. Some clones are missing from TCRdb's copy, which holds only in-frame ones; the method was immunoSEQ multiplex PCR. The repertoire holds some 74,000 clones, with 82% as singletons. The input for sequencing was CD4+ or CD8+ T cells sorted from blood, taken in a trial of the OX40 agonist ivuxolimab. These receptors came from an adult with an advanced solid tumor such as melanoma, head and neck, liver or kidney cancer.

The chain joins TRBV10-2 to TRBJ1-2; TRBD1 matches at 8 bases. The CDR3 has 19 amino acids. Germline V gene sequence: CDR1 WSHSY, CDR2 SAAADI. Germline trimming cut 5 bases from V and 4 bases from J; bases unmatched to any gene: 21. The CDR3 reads CASSIFAGGDLRRFYGYTF. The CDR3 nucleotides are TGCGCCAGCAGTATTTTTGCAGGGGGCGACCTTCGGCGTTTCTATGGCTACACCTTC.

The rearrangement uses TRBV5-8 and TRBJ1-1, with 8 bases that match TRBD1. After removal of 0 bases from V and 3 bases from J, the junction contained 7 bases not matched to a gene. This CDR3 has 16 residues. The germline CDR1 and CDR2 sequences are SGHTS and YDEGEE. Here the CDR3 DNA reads TGTGCCAGCAGCTTGGTACGGACAGGGAAGGACACTGAAGCTTTCTTT. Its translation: CASSLVRTGKDTEAFF. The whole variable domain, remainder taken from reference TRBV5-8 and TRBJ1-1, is EAGVTQSPTHLIKTRGQQATLRCSPISGHTSVYWYQQALGLGLQFLLWYDEGEERNRGNFPPRFSGRQFPNYSSELNVNALELEDSALYLCASSLVRTGKDTEAFFGQGTRLTVV.

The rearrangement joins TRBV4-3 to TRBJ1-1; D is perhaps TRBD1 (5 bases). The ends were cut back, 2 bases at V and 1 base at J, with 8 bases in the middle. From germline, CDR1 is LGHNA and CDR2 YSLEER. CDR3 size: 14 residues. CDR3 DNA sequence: TGCGCCAGCAGCCAACTTAGGGGGAACACTGAAGCTTTCTTT. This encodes CASSQLRGNTEAFF.

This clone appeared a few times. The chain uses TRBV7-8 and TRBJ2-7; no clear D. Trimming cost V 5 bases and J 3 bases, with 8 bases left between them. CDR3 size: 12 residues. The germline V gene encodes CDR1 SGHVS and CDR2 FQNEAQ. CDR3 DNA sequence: TGTGCCAGCAGCCCCTACGGCTACGAGCAGTACTTC. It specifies CASSPYGYEQYF.

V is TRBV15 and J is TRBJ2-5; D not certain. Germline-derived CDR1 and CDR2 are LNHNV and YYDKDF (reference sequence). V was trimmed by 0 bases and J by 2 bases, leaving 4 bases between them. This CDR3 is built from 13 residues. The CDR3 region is CATSRDRQETQYF. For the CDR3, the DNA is TGTGCCACCAGCAGAGACCGACAAGAGACCCAGTACTTC.

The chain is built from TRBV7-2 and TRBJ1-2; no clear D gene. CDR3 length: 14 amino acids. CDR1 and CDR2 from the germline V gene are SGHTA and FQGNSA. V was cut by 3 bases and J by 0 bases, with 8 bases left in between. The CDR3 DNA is TGTGCCAGCAGCTTGTATCAGGCTAACTATGGCTACACCTTC. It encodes CASSLYQANYGYTF.

The DNA of the CDR3 is TGCGCCAGCAGCCGCTACTCAGTAGCGGGAGGCCCCGATACGCAGTATTTT. It yields the protein CASSRYSVAGGPDTQYF. V and J are TRBV4-1 and TRBJ2-3, with 10 bases fitting TRBD2. This CDR3 region has 17 residues. Germline V gives CDR1 MGHRA, CDR2 YSYEKL. V trimming: 4 bases; J trimming: 6 bases; junction bases outside the gene matches: 13.

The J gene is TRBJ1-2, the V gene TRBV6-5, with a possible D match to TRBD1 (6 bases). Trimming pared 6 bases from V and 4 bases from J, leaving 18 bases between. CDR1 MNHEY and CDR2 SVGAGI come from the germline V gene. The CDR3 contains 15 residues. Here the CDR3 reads CASSSTGGWTYGYTF. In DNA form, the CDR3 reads TGTGCCAGCAGCTCGACAGGAGGTTGGACCTATGGCTACACCTTC.

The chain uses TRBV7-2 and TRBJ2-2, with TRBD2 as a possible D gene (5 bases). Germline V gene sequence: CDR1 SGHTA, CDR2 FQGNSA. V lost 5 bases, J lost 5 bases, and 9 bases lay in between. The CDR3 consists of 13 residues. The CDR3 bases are TGTGCCAGCAGCGGGAGTTGGACCGGGGAGCTGTTTTTT. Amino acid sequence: CASSGSWTGELFF.

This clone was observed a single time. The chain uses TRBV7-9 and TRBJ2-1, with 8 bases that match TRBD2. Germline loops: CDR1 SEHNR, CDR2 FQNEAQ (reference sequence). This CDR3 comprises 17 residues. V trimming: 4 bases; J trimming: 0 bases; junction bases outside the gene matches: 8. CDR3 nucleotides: TGTGCCAGCAGCTCCAGCGGGAGTGGGAGCTCCTACAATGAGCAGTTCTTC. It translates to CASSSSGSGSSYNEQFF.

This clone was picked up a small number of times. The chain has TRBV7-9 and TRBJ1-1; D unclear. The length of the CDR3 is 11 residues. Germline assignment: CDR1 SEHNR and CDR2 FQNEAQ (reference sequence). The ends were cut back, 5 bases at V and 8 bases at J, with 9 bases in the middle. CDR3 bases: TGTGCCAGCAGCGGCGGAAGGGAAGCTTTCTTT. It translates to CASSGGREAFF.

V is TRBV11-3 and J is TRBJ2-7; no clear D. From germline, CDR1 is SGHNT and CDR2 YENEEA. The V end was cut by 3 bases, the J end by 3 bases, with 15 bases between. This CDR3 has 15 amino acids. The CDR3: CASSLSLVPVYEQYF. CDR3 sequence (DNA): TGTGCCAGCAGCTTGTCGCTGGTACCAGTCTACGAGCAGTACTTC.

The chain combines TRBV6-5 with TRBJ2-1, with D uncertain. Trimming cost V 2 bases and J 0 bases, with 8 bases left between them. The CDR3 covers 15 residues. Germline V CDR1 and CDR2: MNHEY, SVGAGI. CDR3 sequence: CASSYGWSSYNEQFF. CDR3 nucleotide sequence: TGTGCCAGCAGTTACGGGTGGAGCTCCTACAATGAGCAGTTCTTC.

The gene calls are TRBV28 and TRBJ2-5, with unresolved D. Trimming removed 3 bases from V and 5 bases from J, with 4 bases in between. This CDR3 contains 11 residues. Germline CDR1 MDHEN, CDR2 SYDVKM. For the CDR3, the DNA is TGTGCCAGCAGTTTGGGGGAGACCCAGTACTTC. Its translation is CASSLGETQYF.

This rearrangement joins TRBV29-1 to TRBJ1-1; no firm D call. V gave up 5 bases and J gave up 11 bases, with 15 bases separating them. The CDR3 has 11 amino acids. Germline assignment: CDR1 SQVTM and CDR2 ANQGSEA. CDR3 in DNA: TGCAGCGTTTTGGATAACAGAAGGGCTTTCTTT. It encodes CSVLDNRRAFF.

This CDR3 reads CASSINTRGMDEQFF. The DNA for the CDR3 is TGTGCCAGCAGTATTAATACTCGGGGGATGGATGAGCAGTTCTTC. The genes are TRBV11-2 and TRBJ2-1, with D perhaps TRBD2 (6 bases). The V gene lost 6 bases and the J gene lost 8 bases, with 20 bases spanning the gap. The germline CDR1 and CDR2 sequences are SGHAT and FQNNGV. This CDR3 region has 15 residues.

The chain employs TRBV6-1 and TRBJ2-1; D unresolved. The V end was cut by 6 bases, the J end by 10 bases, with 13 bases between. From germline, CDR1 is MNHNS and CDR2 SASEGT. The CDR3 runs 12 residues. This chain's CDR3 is CASSLTALEQFF. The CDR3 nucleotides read TGTGCCAGCAGCCTGACCGCCTTGGAGCAGTTCTTC.

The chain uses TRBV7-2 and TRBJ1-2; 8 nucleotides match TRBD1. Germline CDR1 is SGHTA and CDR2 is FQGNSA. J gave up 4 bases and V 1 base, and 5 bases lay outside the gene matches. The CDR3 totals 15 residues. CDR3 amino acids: CASSLVTGGPYGYTF. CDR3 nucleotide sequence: TGTGCCAGCAGCTTAGTTACAGGGGGTCCCTATGGCTACACCTTC.

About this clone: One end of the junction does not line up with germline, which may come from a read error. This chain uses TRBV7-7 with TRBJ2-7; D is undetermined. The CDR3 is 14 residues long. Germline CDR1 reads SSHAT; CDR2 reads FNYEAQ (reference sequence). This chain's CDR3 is CASSLGPEAYEQYF. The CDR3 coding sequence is TGTGCTAGCAGCTTAGGTCCAGAAGCCTACGAGCAGTACTTC.

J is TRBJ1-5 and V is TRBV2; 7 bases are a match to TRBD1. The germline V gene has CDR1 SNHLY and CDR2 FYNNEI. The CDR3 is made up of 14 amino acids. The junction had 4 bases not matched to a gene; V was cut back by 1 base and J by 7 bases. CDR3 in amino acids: CASSEETGRQPQHF. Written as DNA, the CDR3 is TGTGCCAGCAGTGAAGAGACAGGGCGGCAGCCCCAGCATTTT.

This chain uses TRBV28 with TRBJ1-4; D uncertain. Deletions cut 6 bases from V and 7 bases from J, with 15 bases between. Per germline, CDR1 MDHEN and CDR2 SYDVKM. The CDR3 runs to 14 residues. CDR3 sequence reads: CASSPPEESEKLFF. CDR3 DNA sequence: TGTGCCAGCAGCCCACCCGAGGAGAGTGAAAAACTGTTTTTT.

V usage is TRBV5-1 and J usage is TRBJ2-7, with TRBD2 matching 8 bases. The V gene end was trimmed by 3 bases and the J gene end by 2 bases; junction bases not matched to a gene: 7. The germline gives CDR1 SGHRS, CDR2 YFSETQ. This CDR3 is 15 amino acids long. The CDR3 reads CASSWSAGVTYEQYF. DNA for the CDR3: TGCGCCAGCAGCTGGTCAGCGGGGGTTACCTACGAGCAGTACTTC.

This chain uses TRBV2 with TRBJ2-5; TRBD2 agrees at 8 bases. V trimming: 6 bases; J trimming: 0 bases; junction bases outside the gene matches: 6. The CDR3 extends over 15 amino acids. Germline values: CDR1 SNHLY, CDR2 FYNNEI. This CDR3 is CASRAGGLYQETQYF. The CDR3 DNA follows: TGTGCCAGCAGGGCGGGGGGCTTATACCAAGAGACCCAGTACTTC.

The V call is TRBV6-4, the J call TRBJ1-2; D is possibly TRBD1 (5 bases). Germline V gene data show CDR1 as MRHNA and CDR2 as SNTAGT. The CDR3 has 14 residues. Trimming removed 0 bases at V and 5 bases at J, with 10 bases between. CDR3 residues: CASSDSDKPYGYTF. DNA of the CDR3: TGTGCCAGCAGTGACTCGGACAAGCCATATGGCTACACCTTC.

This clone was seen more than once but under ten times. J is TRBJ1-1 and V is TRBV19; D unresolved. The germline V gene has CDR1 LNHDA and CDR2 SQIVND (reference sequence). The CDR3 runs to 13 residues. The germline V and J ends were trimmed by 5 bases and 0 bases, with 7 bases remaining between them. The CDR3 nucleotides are TGTGCCAGTAGTCCGTTCATGAACACTGAAGCTTTCTTT. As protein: CASSPFMNTEAFF.

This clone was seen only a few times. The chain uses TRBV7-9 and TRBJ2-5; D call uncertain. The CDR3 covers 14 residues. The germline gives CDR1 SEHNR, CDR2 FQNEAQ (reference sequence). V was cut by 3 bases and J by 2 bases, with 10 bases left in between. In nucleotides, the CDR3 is TGTGCCAGCAGCTTTGCGGTGGCGCAAGAGACCCAGTACTTC. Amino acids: CASSFAVAQETQYF.

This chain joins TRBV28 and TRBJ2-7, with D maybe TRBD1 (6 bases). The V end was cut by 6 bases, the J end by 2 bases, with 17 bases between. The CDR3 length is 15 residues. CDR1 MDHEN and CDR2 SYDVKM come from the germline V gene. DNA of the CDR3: TGTGCCAGCAGACCTACCGGGACACCCACCTACGAGCAGTACTTC. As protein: CASRPTGTPTYEQYF.